The 16 T cell receptor beta chains in this list originate from one sample, sequenced in a study of synovial regulatory T cells in juvenile arthritis (dated by TCRdb to about 2015). The library was generated by the immunoSEQ multiplex PCR assay. The immuneACCESS repertoire file appears here via TCRdb, limited to in-frame rearrangements. These files lack a portion of the clones; in checked studies, under half of the deficit traces to unresolved V genes, and the cause of the others is not known. This sample's listing comprises 8,000 to 10,000 clones. Of the sample, 0.9% to 1.4% falls within the top ten clones. The sequenced material came from Treg cells from blood. The cell subset or site label on this specimen signifies: remaining (HLA-DR-negative) circulating blood Treg cells. The source is a donor aged 2 to 35 with juvenile idiopathic arthritis.

CDR3 region: CASSSGGRSDTQYF. This chain links TRBV19 with TRBJ2-3; TCRdb selects TRBD2, and the lack of DNA leaves this call unchecked. CDR1 is LNHDA and CDR2 is SQIVND in the germline V gene (reference sequence). This CDR3 is built from 14 residues. Only the protein sequence is given.

The rearrangement uses TRBV4-1 and TRBJ2-1. Germline V gene sequence: CDR1 MGHRA, CDR2 YSYEKL. This CDR3 is built from 14 residues. No DNA appears here. CDR3 loop: CASSQIFTSDEQFF.

This sequence joins TRBV6-1 and TRBJ2-1; the TCRdb call, TRBD2, lacks DNA for checking. Germline-derived CDR1 and CDR2 are MNHNS and SASEGT. The CDR3 spans 15 residues. No DNA is listed. Here the CDR3 reads CASGPSGSGKFEQFF.

The rearrangement uses TRBV2 and TRBJ2-1. The CDR3 sequence is 15 residues long. DNA was not recorded. In germline, CDR1 is SNHLY, CDR2 FYNNEI. The CDR3 sequence: CASSGVKGSYNEQFF.

The V gene is TRBV18, the J gene TRBJ2-3; TCRdb gives TRBD2 as the D gene, but with no DNA this cannot be confirmed. CDR3 length: 17 amino acids. No DNA has been recorded. Germline V gene lookup returns CDR1 KGHSH and CDR2 LQKENI. The chain's CDR3 is CASSPLGLAHTPDTQYF.

The CDR3 protein is CASSPRDSRARITEAFF. The chain employs TRBV7-2 and TRBJ1-1; TCRdb proposes TRBD1, but this gene call is untestable without DNA. Germline-derived CDR1 and CDR2 are SGHTA and FQGNSA. The CDR3 covers 17 residues. Only the protein is on record.

This chain links TRBV5-1 with TRBJ2-1; lacking DNA, the TRBD1 call made by TCRdb goes unchecked. The CDR3 spans 14 residues. The coding DNA is unavailable. From germline, CDR1 is SGHRS and CDR2 YFSETQ. The CDR3 sequence: CASSLVAGGHEQFF.

The chain links TRBV11-2 to TRBJ2-7; TCRdb gives TRBD2 as the D gene, but with no DNA this cannot be confirmed. CDR1 and CDR2 (germline): SGHAT, FQNNGV. This CDR3 region has 14 residues. No DNA was logged. The CDR3 sequence is CASSLDRQLREQYF.

The chain recombines TRBV11-2 with TRBJ2-7; absent DNA, TCRdb's TRBD2 call cannot be checked. Germline V CDR1 and CDR2: SGHAT, FQNNGV. This CDR3 contains 16 residues. No coding sequence is recorded. CDR3 protein: CASSLPGVGGSYEQYF.

The chain couples TRBV7-9 to TRBJ1-2. The length of the CDR3 is 15 residues. No DNA is listed. Germline V gene sequence: CDR1 SEHNR, CDR2 FQNEAQ (reference sequence). The CDR3: CASSLVQGGSYGYTF.

V and J are TRBV18 and TRBJ2-6; lacking DNA, the TRBD1 call made by TCRdb goes unchecked. This CDR3 is 20 amino acids long. DNA is not on record. CDR1 and CDR2 from the germline V gene are KGHSH and LQKENI. The CDR3 spells CASSRLISTVLSSGANVLTF.

This rearrangement joins TRBV5-1 to TRBJ2-6. Germline V gives CDR1 SGHRS, CDR2 YFSETQ. This CDR3 has 20 residues. No DNA is given. CDR3 region: CASNVRSPGTLGSGANVLTF.

V and J are TRBV7-9 and TRBJ2-1; TCRdb gives TRBD2 as the D gene, but with no DNA this cannot be confirmed. The CDR3 extends over 17 amino acids. The coding DNA is unavailable. Looked up from germline, CDR1 is SEHNR and CDR2 is FQNEAQ (reference sequence). CDR3 sequence: CASSYRRTSGRYNEQFF.

CDR3 in amino acids: CASSATGVRNTEAFF. V and J are TRBV18 and TRBJ1-1; TCRdb returns TRBD1, unconfirmable since there is no DNA. This CDR3 comprises 15 residues. Nucleotide data are not available. Germline CDR1 KGHSH, CDR2 LQKENI.

This sequence joins TRBV5-1 and TRBJ2-1; the D call of TRBD2 rests on TCRdb alone, since no DNA is present to check it. There are 15 residues in the CDR3. The DNA is unrecorded. The germline gives CDR1 SGHRS, CDR2 YFSETQ. CDR3 in amino acids: CASLLAPSSYNEQFF.

The chain couples TRBV6-1 to TRBJ1-1; the D gene TCRdb calls, TRBD1, cannot be checked with no DNA. Germline CDR1 and CDR2: MNHNS and SASEGT. The CDR3 is 16 amino acids. DNA is not on record. The CDR3 sequence is CASSEEGLWGRTEAFF.